This TCR beta chain was sequenced during a study of blood T cell repertoires in COVID-19. V was pared by 2 bases and J by 9 bases, with 8 bases of the junction left unmatched. The CDR3 loop spans 17 amino acids. From germline, CDR1 is KGHSH and CDR2 LQKENI. The protocol was immunoSEQ multiplex PCR, while the TCRdb copy is restricted to in-frame clones and leaves out a portion. The sample lists around 220,000 clones; approximately 86% were seen once. This clone was counted between two and nine times. This chain uses TRBV18 with TRBJ1-6, with 12 positions matching TRBD1. This TCR was sampled from an elderly woman with active or convalescent COVID-19. Sequenced sample: peripheral blood. The CDR3 region is CASSPSGTGGWFSPLHF. The CDR3 nucleotides read TGTGCCAGCTCACCATCCGGGACAGGGGGCTGGTTTTCACCCCTCCACTTT.